This T cell receptor beta chain is drawn from a study of cytomegalovirus exposure and HLA in healthy donors. Background on the study: Clustering assigned about 76% of the approximately 400 genotyped donors to the Caucasian-associated ancestry cluster.

In nominal health when sampled, donors likely had unrecorded immune exposures nonetheless. V lost 3 bases and J 7 bases, leaving 15 bases between the germline ends. CDR1 SNHLY and CDR2 FYNNEI come from the germline V gene. The CDR3 runs to 15 residues. The table lists this clone with a few counts. Use of 60 Vbeta and 13 Jbeta primers characterized the PCR. The method was immunoSEQ multiplex PCR; TCRdb's version includes in-frame clones alone and lacks a portion of them. This table holds under 200,000 clones, 65% to 70% found once. The sequenced sample consisted of PBMCs. This TCR was recovered from a woman under 30 in good health and CMV-seropositive. The chain couples TRBV2 to TRBJ2-2; a possible D gene is TRBD2 (5 bases). The CDR3: CASSDLSREGGELFF. The CDR3 bases are TGTGCCAGCAGTGACCTATCTCGAGAGGGCGGGGAGCTGTTTTTT.